This T cell receptor beta chain was observed in a study of T cell responses to AZD1222 COVID-19 vaccine. Whole-study context: Whether given at about 4 or about 12 weeks, second doses were pooled. Study outcomes and limitations: Repertoire sampling happened only post peak T cell response. Spike-specific TCRs gained breadth and depth after people received two AZD1222 doses.

Germline V gene lookup returns CDR1 SGHDN and CDR2 FVKESK. V was pared by 1 base and J by 12 bases, with 5 bases of the junction left unmatched. This CDR3 region has 14 residues. On this clone: Its antigen is unidentified.

Measured with immunoSEQ multiplex PCR; TCRdb has only the in-frame clones, and not every one. The sample comprises more than 85,000 clones, over 75% of which are singletons, and about 16% rests with the top ten. The chain employs TRBV14 and TRBJ2-1; 11 bases line up with TRBD1. The receptor's source is an adult in good health. The specimen comprised peripheral blood, sampled on day 0 of AZD1222 vaccination. Written as DNA, the CDR3 is TGTGCCAGCAGCCAAGGGACAGGGGGCTTGGGGCAGTTCTTC. It codes for CASSQGTGGLGQFF. The full variable domain, in which reference TRBV14 and TRBJ2-1 provide the parts outside the CDR3, is EAGVTQFPSHSVIEKGQTVTLRCDPISGHDNLYWYRRVMGKEIKFLLHFVKESKQDESGMPNNRFLAERTGGTYSTLKVQPAELEDSGVYFCASSQGTGGLGQFFGPGTRLTVL.